One sample yielded the 11 T cell receptor beta chains listed below, sequenced in a study of shared clonotypes between healthy human individuals. Assay: immunoSEQ multiplex PCR; the TCRdb copy retains only in-frame clones and omits some. The table shows more than 550,000 clones, with about 90% occurring only once. Naive CD8 cells were CD45RO-negative, positively selected for CCR7, excluding terminally differentiated effector memory CD45RA+ cells. Sequencing used naive CD8+ T cells sorted from blood. The receptors shown here come from a man between 25 and 39 years old in good health.

This chain joins TRBV4-3 and TRBJ2-7, with TRBD1 matching over 9 bases. This CDR3 has 16 amino acids. From germline, CDR1 is LGHNA and CDR2 YSLEER. J was trimmed by 3 bases and V by 0 bases; bases with no gene match: 6. Here the CDR3 DNA reads TGCGCCAGCAGCCAAGAGACAGGGGGAGAAGGCTACGAGCAGTACTTC. This encodes CASSQETGGEGYEQYF.

This chain connects TRBV10-1 to TRBJ1-3; D is perhaps TRBD1 (6 bases). The CDR3 runs 17 residues. The V gene's germline CDR1 is WNHNN and CDR2 SYGVQD (reference sequence). The V and J ends lost 7 bases and 1 base respectively, with 20 bases between them. CDR3 protein: CASNGTRRGESGNTIYF. The CDR3 nucleotides read TGCGCCAGCAATGGGACACGGCGTGGGGAATCTGGAAACACCATATATTTT.

This clone was recorded once. The chain is built from TRBV5-1 and TRBJ2-7; 13 nucleotides line up with TRBD2. This CDR3 contains 17 residues. Per germline, CDR1 SGHRS and CDR2 YFSETQ. The V segment lost 0 bases and the J segment 7 bases; nucleotides outside the gene matches: 10. DNA for the CDR3: TGCGCCAGCAGCTTGGGGACTAGCGGGAGCCCCAGCGGGGAGCAGTACTTC. It yields the protein CASSLGTSGSPSGEQYF.

This chain connects TRBV30 to TRBJ2-1; either TRBD1 or TRBD2 may supply D (5 bases each). V lost 3 bases and J 9 bases, leaving 15 bases between the germline ends. The CDR3 is 13 residues long. CDR1 and CDR2 (germline): GTSNPN, SVGIG (reference sequence). CDR3 in DNA: TGTGCCTGGAGGCCCTTGGGGGTTGGTGAGCAGTTCTTC. The encoded protein is CAWRPLGVGEQFF.

The chain carries TRBV7-2 and TRBJ2-2; 11 positions match TRBD1. CDR3 length: 18 residues. Germline CDR1 reads SGHTA; CDR2 reads FQGNSA. After removal of 1 base from V and 7 bases from J, the junction contained 11 bases not matched to a gene. The CDR3 sequence is CASSLVSGQGAQVGELFF. Written as DNA, the CDR3 is TGTGCCAGCAGCTTAGTATCAGGACAGGGGGCGCAGGTCGGGGAGCTGTTTTTT. The full variable domain, with the rest looked up from reference TRBV7-2 and TRBJ2-2, is GAGVSQSPSNKVTEKGKDVELRCDPISGHTALYWYRQSLGQGLEFLIYFQGNSAPDKSGLPSDRFSAERTGGSVSTLTIQRTQQEDSAVYLCASSLVSGQGAQVGELFFGEGSRLTVL.

CDR3 DNA: TGTGCCAGTAGTCCTTGGGACAGCTACACCGGGGAGCTGTTTTTT. Translating it yields CASSPWDSYTGELFF. The chain joins TRBV19 to TRBJ2-2; 7 positions match TRBD1. V was clipped by 5 bases and J by 3 bases; unmatched bases: 6. The germline CDR1 and CDR2 sequences are LNHDA and SQIVND (reference sequence). The length of the CDR3 is 15 residues.

This rearrangement joins TRBV4-1 to TRBJ2-1; D perhaps matches TRBD1 (7 bases). V dropped 0 bases and J dropped 4 bases, with 13 bases sitting between them. The germline V gene has CDR1 MGHRA and CDR2 YSYEKL. CDR3 length: 16 residues. This CDR3 is CASSQELAGGYNEQFF. As DNA, the CDR3 is TGCGCCAGCAGCCAAGAGTTAGCAGGGGGGTACAATGAGCAGTTCTTC.

V gene TRBV7-2 combines with J gene TRBJ2-7, with TRBD1 as a possible D gene (6 bases). V dropped 1 base and J dropped 2 bases, with 15 bases sitting between them. CDR3 length: 16 residues. Germline CDR1 is SGHTA and CDR2 is FQGNSA. Written as DNA, the CDR3 is TGTGCCAGCAGCTTAGACGCGCCGACAGGAACCTACGAGCAGTACTTC. This translates into CASSLDAPTGTYEQYF.

The CDR3 is CASSWGGRGQETQYF. The CDR3, as DNA: TGTGCCAGCAGTTGGGGTGGACGTGGACAAGAGACCCAGTACTTC. This chain connects TRBV11-2 to TRBJ2-5; D call uncertain. Trimming left V 6 bases short and J 2 bases short, with 16 bases between. The CDR3 loop spans 15 amino acids. CDR1 and CDR2 from the germline V gene are SGHAT and FQNNGV.

The chain has TRBV4-3 and TRBJ2-7; maybe TRBD1 (6 bases). Trimming took off 2 bases at V and 0 bases at J, with 11 bases between the two ends. This CDR3 region has 15 residues. Germline assignment: CDR1 LGHNA and CDR2 YSLEER. Written as DNA, the CDR3 is TGCGCCAGCAGCCAATCTACAGGGAGCTCCTACGAGCAGTACTTC. As protein: CASSQSTGSSYEQYF.

This clone was found once. V usage is TRBV29-1 and J usage is TRBJ1-1; perhaps TRBD1 as D (6 bases). With 0 bases removed from V and 0 bases from J, the gap between germline ends came to 17 bases. Germline V gives CDR1 SQVTM, CDR2 ANQGSEA. This CDR3 region has 17 residues. The CDR3 DNA follows: TGCAGCGTTGAAGAACAGGGATTAGTGGTGGTGAACACTGAAGCTTTCTTT. Encoded protein: CSVEEQGLVVVNTEAFF.